A selection of T cell receptor beta chains follows, all from one sample in a study of blood T cell repertoires in COVID-19. Profiled with immunoSEQ multiplex PCR; TCRdb holds only in-frame clones, not every one. This sample yields 90,000 to 110,000 clones, of which nearly 85% are seen a single time; about 7% belongs to the top ten. Sequencing was done on a sample of peripheral blood. These receptors were taken from a woman in her fifties or sixties with acute or convalescent COVID-19. CDR3s include the opening cysteine and the closing phenylalanine or tryptophan. Fields, in order: J gene, clone size, D gene, V gene, CDR3 length, CDR3 protein, CDR3 DNA. A D gene is named only where the DNA matches it firmly. Expanded clones are given a class, and other clones once, few, many or no size at all.

J gene: TRBJ1-2
clone size: NA
D gene: TRBD1
V gene: TRBV28
CDR3 length: 13
CDR3 protein: CASSLRDRGGYTF
CDR3 DNA: TGTGCCAGCAGTTTAAGGGACAGGGGTGGCTACACCTTC

J gene: TRBJ1-3
clone size: NA
D gene: NA
V gene: TRBV7-6
CDR3 length: 17
CDR3 protein: CASSLRTAQTSGNTIYF
CDR3 DNA: TGTGCCAGCAGCCTCCGGACAGCCCAGACCTCTGGAAACACCATATATTTT

J gene: TRBJ1-2
clone size: NA
D gene: TRBD1
V gene: TRBV30
CDR3 length: 14
CDR3 protein: CAWSTGTGSLTHTF
CDR3 DNA: TGTGCCTGGAGTACAGGGACAGGGAGTTTAACTCACACCTTC

J gene: TRBJ1-1
clone size: NA
D gene: TRBD1
V gene: TRBV2
CDR3 length: 15
CDR3 protein: CASSEDRGRGTEAFF
CDR3 DNA: TGTGCCAGCAGTGAGGATAGGGGGCGCGGGACTGAAGCTTTCTTT

J gene: TRBJ1-6
clone size: few
D gene: TRBD1
V gene: TRBV6-5
CDR3 length: 15
CDR3 protein: CASSYSGQGGSPLHF
CDR3 DNA: TGTGCCAGCAGTTACTCGGGACAGGGAGGCTCACCCCTCCACTTT

J gene: TRBJ1-2
clone size: NA
D gene: TRBD1
V gene: TRBV30
CDR3 length: 14
CDR3 protein: CAWSLGGSGYGYTF
CDR3 DNA: TGTGCCTGGAGTCTAGGGGGCAGCGGCTATGGCTACACCTTC

J gene: TRBJ1-1
clone size: once
D gene: NA
V gene: TRBV6-5
CDR3 length: 12
CDR3 protein: CASSDRGTEAFF
CDR3 DNA: TGTGCCAGCAGCGACCGGGGGACTGAAGCTTTCTTT

J gene: TRBJ1-1
clone size: NA
D gene: NA
V gene: TRBV6-5
CDR3 length: 13
CDR3 protein: CASSYQGRTEAFF
CDR3 DNA: TGTGCCAGCAGTTACCAGGGAAGGACTGAAGCTTTCTTT

J gene: TRBJ1-4
clone size: NA
D gene: NA
V gene: TRBV19
CDR3 length: 15
CDR3 protein: CASSAQDSFNEKLFF
CDR3 DNA: TGTGCCAGTAGTGCCCAAGACAGTTTTAATGAAAAACTGTTTTTT

J gene: TRBJ2-3
clone size: NA
D gene: TRBD1
V gene: TRBV18
CDR3 length: 14
CDR3 protein: CASSPTGVADTQYF
CDR3 DNA: TGTGCCAGCTCACCCACAGGGGTGGCAGATACGCAGTATTTT

J gene: TRBJ1-1
clone size: NA
D gene: TRBD1
V gene: TRBV11-2
CDR3 length: 16
CDR3 protein: CASSPGQGLSDTEAFF
CDR3 DNA: TGTGCCAGCAGTCCGGGACAGGGGTTGTCGGACACTGAAGCTTTCTTT

J gene: TRBJ2-2
clone size: NA
D gene: NA
V gene: TRBV2
CDR3 length: 13
CDR3 protein: CASSEALSGELFF
CDR3 DNA: TGTGCCAGCAGTGAAGCGCTTAGCGGGGAGCTGTTTTTT